The 31 T cell receptor beta chains reported below all come from one sample, sequenced in a study of T cell changes during pregnancy in multiple sclerosis. Assay: immunoSEQ multiplex PCR; the TCRdb copy retains only in-frame clones and omits some. The repertoire has roughly 71,000 clones, more than 85% of them found once; the top ten carry 1.5% to 2%. Specimen: peripheral blood, collected in the first trimester of pregnancy. The receptors derive from a female donor in good health, enrolled as a control in a pregnancy study.

V usage is TRBV11-3 and J usage is TRBJ2-5; D may be TRBD2 (5 bases). The CDR3 length is 14 residues. Trimming removed 3 bases at V and 5 bases at J, with 13 bases between. Germline V CDR1 and CDR2: SGHNT, YENEEA. The CDR3 here is CASSLRPGKETQYF. CDR3 sequence (DNA): TGTGCCAGCAGCTTGCGTCCCGGGAAGGAGACCCAGTACTTC.

V and J are TRBV5-1 and TRBJ2-5, with TRBD1 matching over 7 bases. CDR1 is SGHRS, CDR2 YFSETQ, per germline. The J segment lost 2 bases and the V segment lost 4 bases, leaving 5 bases of the junction unmatched. This CDR3 spans 14 amino acids. The CDR3, as DNA: TGCGCCAGCAGCCGGGACAGCCCTCAAGAGACCCAGTACTTC. It translates to CASSRDSPQETQYF.

This rearrangement joins TRBV27 to TRBJ2-1; 12 nucleotides line up with TRBD2. This CDR3 contains 14 residues. CDR1 MNHEY and CDR2 SMNVEV come from the germline V gene (reference sequence). Trimming took 7 bases from V and 6 from J; bases not matched to a gene: 4. The CDR3 DNA reads as TGTGCCAGCAAAACTAGCGGGAGGCCCAATGAGCAGTTCTTC. This translates into CASKTSGRPNEQFF.

This chain links TRBV7-9 with TRBJ2-1; 10 nucleotides match TRBD2. Losses at the gene ends were 5 bases for V and 8 bases for J; bases not matched to a gene: 12. The CDR3 spans 16 residues. The germline V gene has CDR1 SEHNR and CDR2 FQNEAQ (reference sequence). CDR3 protein: CASSPYRSGRAHEQFF. Here the CDR3 DNA reads TGTGCCAGCAGCCCCTACCGAAGCGGGAGGGCCCATGAGCAGTTCTTC. Looking up the rest from reference TRBV7-9 and TRBJ2-1 gives the full variable domain: DTGVSQNPRHKITKRGQNVTFRCDPISEHNRLYWYRQTLGQGPEFLTYFQNEAQLEKSRLLSDRFSAERPKGSFSTLEIQRTEQGDSAMYLCASSPYRSGRAHEQFFGPGTRLTVL.

Comments on this clone: Other DNA sequences from this sample encode an identical CDR3 as well. The rearrangement joins TRBV7-2 to TRBJ2-7; 7 bases are a match to TRBD2. Germline CDR1 reads SGHTA; CDR2 reads FQGNSA. V lost 3 bases to trimming and J lost 2 bases; unmatched junction nucleotides: 7. The CDR3 runs to 15 residues. Here the CDR3 DNA reads TGTGCCAGCAGCTTTGGAGGACTAGGGACCTACGAGCAGTACTTC. Its translation is CASSFGGLGTYEQYF.

The rearrangement uses TRBV9 and TRBJ2-1; 13 bases fit TRBD2. CDR3 length equals 18 residues. V shed 4 bases, J shed 6 bases, and the junction held 13 bases outside the gene matches. The V gene's germline CDR1 is SGDLS and CDR2 YYNGEE. CDR3 sequence reads: CASSSRTSGSLTPNEQFF. The CDR3 nucleotides read TGTGCCAGCAGCTCCCGGACTAGCGGGAGCCTCACCCCCAATGAGCAGTTCTTC.

The chain carries TRBV19 and TRBJ1-5; D may be TRBD1 (6 bases). The V gene lost 7 bases and the J gene lost 5 bases, with 12 bases spanning the gap. CDR1 and CDR2 (germline): LNHDA, SQIVND (reference sequence). The CDR3 sequence is 13 residues long. The DNA for the CDR3 is TGTGCCAGTACCTTACAGGGAGATCAGCCCCAGCATTTT. Translated: CASTLQGDQPQHF. The full variable domain, completed using reference TRBV19 and TRBJ1-5, is DGGITQSPKYLFRKEGQNVTLSCEQNLNHDAMYWYRQDPGQGLRLIYYSQIVNDFQKGDIAEGYSVSREKKESFPLTVTSAQKNPTAFYLCASTLQGDQPQHFGDGTRLSIL.

This chain links TRBV18 with TRBJ2-3; the match to TRBD2 covers 7 bases. V lost 2 bases and J lost 7; bases outside the gene matches: 6. The CDR3 runs to 14 residues. Germline CDR1 KGHSH, CDR2 LQKENI. The CDR3 region has the DNA TGTGCCAGCTCACCAGCCGGGGAGGGGAATACGCAGTATTTT. Amino acids: CASSPAGEGNTQYF.

In its sample, this clone was seen once. The chain has TRBV5-1 and TRBJ2-7, with TRBD2 identical over 7 bases. This CDR3 comprises 16 residues. Germline V gene data show CDR1 as SGHRS and CDR2 as YFSETQ. The J segment lost 5 bases and the V segment lost 6 bases, leaving 17 bases of the junction unmatched. CDR3 residues: CASKAGEGGPGNEQYF. For the CDR3, the DNA is TGCGCCAGCAAGGCGGGGGAGGGAGGGCCAGGAAACGAGCAGTACTTC.

This clone was seen a single time. This chain uses TRBV6-1 with TRBJ2-7; 11 bases agree with TRBD1. CDR3 length: 15 residues. Germline assignment: CDR1 MNHNS and CDR2 SASEGT. V shed 4 bases and J 7 bases; nucleotides not matched to a gene: 9. The CDR3 sequence is CASSGRTGGFEEQYF. CDR3 nucleotide sequence: TGTGCCAGCAGTGGGAGGACAGGGGGCTTCGAAGAGCAGTACTTC.

The chain combines TRBV2 with TRBJ1-1; TRBD1 aligns across 7 bases. Trimming at V came to 10 bases and at J to 3 bases, leaving 5 bases not matched to a gene. The CDR3 length is 12 residues. Germline values: CDR1 SNHLY, CDR2 FYNNEI. The chain's CDR3 is CANGQDDTEAFF. The CDR3 region has the DNA TGTGCCAACGGACAGGATGACACTGAAGCTTTCTTT.

This chain connects TRBV18 to TRBJ1-2; 8 bases are shared with TRBD1. CDR1 and CDR2 from the germline V gene are KGHSH and LQKENI. V lost 2 bases and J lost 5; bases outside the gene matches: 4. The CDR3 contains 14 residues. CDR3 DNA sequence: TGTGCCAGCTCACCAGGCAGGGGGCAATATGGCTACACCTTC. Protein product: CASSPGRGQYGYTF.

In nucleotides, the CDR3 is TGTGCCAGCAGTCCCTACAGGGGGACGGGAAACACCATATATTTT. Translating it yields CASSPYRGTGNTIYF. The V and J genes are TRBV28 and TRBJ1-3, with TRBD1 matching over 8 bases. The CDR3 is 15 amino acids. CDR1 is MDHEN and CDR2 is SYDVKM in the germline V gene. V shed 5 bases and J 4 bases; nucleotides not matched to a gene: 7.

This clone has a handful of counts. The CDR3 here is CASSEQTAEAFF. The CDR3 DNA reads TGTGCCAGCAGTGAGCAAACGGCTGAAGCTTTCTTT. The chain is built from TRBV2 and TRBJ1-1; no reliable D call. From germline, CDR1 is SNHLY and CDR2 FYNNEI. V lost 3 bases, J lost 6 bases, and 8 bases lay in between. This CDR3 spans 12 amino acids.

This rearrangement joins TRBV29-1 to TRBJ2-3, with TRBD2 matching over 12 bases. CDR1 and CDR2 (germline): SQVTM, ANQGSEA. The length of the CDR3 is 15 residues. Trimming at V came to 1 base and at J to 4 bases, leaving 3 bases not matched to a gene. The CDR3 DNA is TGCAGCGTTGAAGGGACTAGCGGGAACGCAGATACGCAGTATTTT. Its translation: CSVEGTSGNADTQYF.

This rearrangement joins TRBV6-5 to TRBJ1-1, with unresolved D. V gave up 7 bases and J gave up 3 bases, with 15 bases separating them. Per germline, CDR1 MNHEY and CDR2 SVGAGI. CDR3 length equals 14 residues. The CDR3 nucleotides are TGTGCCAGCAAAGGCCGACTGGTAGACACTGAAGCTTTCTTT. This gives the protein CASKGRLVDTEAFF.

The J gene is TRBJ2-2, the V gene TRBV2; D is unresolved. The CDR3 covers 15 residues. V was clipped by 5 bases and J by 0 bases, with 10 bases between them. Germline V gene data show CDR1 as SNHLY and CDR2 as FYNNEI. The CDR3 is CASSSQETNTGELFF. CDR3 nucleotides: TGTGCCAGCAGTTCGCAGGAAACGAACACCGGGGAGCTGTTTTTT.

This rearrangement joins TRBV5-4 to TRBJ2-1; no reliable D call. The CDR3 contains 16 residues. Deletions cut 4 bases from V and 2 bases from J, with 16 bases between. In germline, CDR1 is SGHNT, CDR2 YYREEE (reference sequence). The CDR3 bases are TGTGCCAGCAGCCCTGCTACGTCGAGGACCTACAATGAGCAGTTCTTC. Its protein is CASSPATSRTYNEQFF.

V and J are TRBV7-6 and TRBJ1-2, with 7 bases matching TRBD1. Germline V lookup: CDR1 SGHVS, CDR2 FNYEAQ. The CDR3 is 13 amino acids. V trimming: 1 base; J trimming: 6 bases; junction bases outside the gene matches: 2. CDR3 nucleotides: TGTGCCAGCAGCTTAGGGGGACAGAATGGCTACACCTTC. Residues: CASSLGGQNGYTF.

The V gene is TRBV7-2, the J gene TRBJ1-5; possible D gene TRBD1, 5 bases. The CDR3 totals 15 residues. In germline, CDR1 is SGHTA, CDR2 FQGNSA. The V end lost 2 bases, the J end lost 0 bases, and 8 bases lay between the germline ends. In nucleotides, the CDR3 is TGTGCCAGCAGCTTACGCAGGGATAGCAATCAGCCCCAGCATTTT. Amino acids: CASSLRRDSNQPQHF.

The chain's CDR3 is CASSLSRRDRGGYGYTF. The CDR3 bases are TGTGCCAGCAGTTTATCCCGTCGGGACAGGGGAGGGTATGGCTACACCTTC. The V and J genes are TRBV28 and TRBJ1-2, with TRBD1 identical over 10 bases. The J segment lost 5 bases and the V segment lost 1 base, leaving 10 bases of the junction unmatched. This CDR3 comprises 17 residues. Looked up from germline, CDR1 is MDHEN and CDR2 is SYDVKM.

The chain combines TRBV28 with TRBJ1-1; 7 bases agree with TRBD1. Germline lookup yields CDR1 MDHEN and CDR2 SYDVKM. The CDR3 sequence is 14 residues long. V trimming: 6 bases; J trimming: 3 bases; junction bases outside the gene matches: 7. The CDR3 sequence: CASRHRQGDTEAFF. In DNA, the CDR3 is TGTGCCAGCAGACACCGACAGGGAGACACTGAAGCTTTCTTT.

V gene TRBV4-1 combines with J gene TRBJ2-3, with 10 bases aligning to TRBD1. The junction had 4 bases not matched to a gene; V was cut back by 1 base and J by 6 bases. Germline lookup yields CDR1 MGHRA and CDR2 YSYEKL. The CDR3 is made up of 15 amino acids. The CDR3 protein is CASSQGQGAGDTQYF. CDR3 in DNA: TGCGCCAGCAGCCAAGGACAGGGGGCAGGTGATACGCAGTATTTT.

This chain connects TRBV5-1 to TRBJ2-5; 13 bases map to TRBD2. The CDR3 contains 16 residues. In germline, CDR1 is SGHRS, CDR2 YFSETQ. Trimming at V came to 2 bases and at J to 5 bases, leaving 6 bases not matched to a gene. The CDR3, as DNA: TGCGCCAGCAGCTTAAGACTAGCGGGGGGCGGGGAGACCCAGTACTTC. It yields the protein CASSLRLAGGGETQYF.

The V gene is TRBV9, the J gene TRBJ2-7; 7 bases match TRBD2. The germline gives CDR1 SGDLS, CDR2 YYNGEE. The V segment lost 2 bases and the J segment 3 bases; nucleotides outside the gene matches: 8. CDR3 length: 15 amino acids. In DNA, the CDR3 is TGTGCCAGCAGCGTCCCATCCTGGGGGGGCTACGAGCAGTACTTC. This sequence encodes CASSVPSWGGYEQYF.

The chain links TRBV5-1 to TRBJ2-3; 13 positions agree with TRBD2. CDR1 and CDR2 from the germline V gene are SGHRS and YFSETQ. The CDR3 runs to 16 residues. After removal of 3 bases from V and 5 bases from J, the junction contained 6 bases not matched to a gene. The CDR3 loop is CASSSDGTSGIDTQYF. The CDR3 nucleotides are TGCGCCAGCAGCTCCGACGGGACTAGCGGGATAGATACGCAGTATTTT. Full variable domain (remainder filled in from reference TRBV5-1 and TRBJ2-3): KAGVTQTPRYLIKTRGQQVTLSCSPISGHRSVSWYQQTPGQGLQFLFEYFSETQRNKGNFPGRFSGRQFSNSRSEMNVSTLELGDSALYLCASSSDGTSGIDTQYFGPGTRLTVL.

The V and J genes are TRBV18 and TRBJ2-7; D possibly corresponds to TRBD1 (6 bases). CDR1 and CDR2 from the germline V gene are KGHSH and LQKENI. V was pared by 6 bases and J by 6 bases, with 21 bases between. The CDR3 contains 15 residues. The CDR3 nucleotides read TGTGCCAGCTCCCCAGACAGGACCTTAACCCTCGAGCAGTACTTC. Encoded protein: CASSPDRTLTLEQYF. The full variable domain, rest sourced from reference TRBV18 and TRBJ2-7, is NAGVMQNPRHLVRRRGQEARLRCSPMKGHSHVYWYRQLPEEGLKFMVYLQKENIIDESGMPKERFSAEFPKEGPSILRIQQVVRGDSAAYFCASSPDRTLTLEQYFGPGTRLTVT.

This chain connects TRBV5-6 to TRBJ1-4, with TRBD1 as a possible D gene (6 bases). CDR3 size: 17 residues. In germline, CDR1 is SGHDT, CDR2 YYEEEE. The V gene lost 4 bases and the J gene lost 8 bases, with 24 bases spanning the gap. The CDR3 loop reads CASSTRGNAGAYEKLFF. The CDR3 bases are TGTGCCAGCAGCACGAGGGGGAACGCGGGGGCGTACGAAAAACTGTTTTTT. Looking up the rest from reference TRBV5-6 and TRBJ1-4 gives the full variable domain: DAGVTQSPTHLIKTRGQQVTLRCSPKSGHDTVSWYQQALGQGPQFIFQYYEEEERQRGNFPDRFSGHQFPNYSSELNVNALLLGDSALYLCASSTRGNAGAYEKLFFGSGTQLSVL.

The chain recombines TRBV27 with TRBJ2-5; 10 nucleotides align to TRBD2. CDR1 and CDR2 (germline): MNHEY, SMNVEV (reference sequence). With 3 bases clipped from V and 5 bases from J, the junction kept 9 bases outside the gene matches. The CDR3 has 16 residues. This chain's CDR3 is CASSLDPSGSGETQYF. The CDR3 DNA sequence: TGTGCCAGCAGTTTGGACCCTAGCGGGAGTGGGGAGACCCAGTACTTC.

V gene TRBV5-4 combines with J gene TRBJ2-2; TRBD2 is a possible D gene (5 bases). The CDR3 covers 18 residues. Trimming pared 4 bases from V and 3 bases from J, leaving 22 bases between. The germline CDR1 and CDR2 sequences are SGHNT and YYREEE (reference sequence). The CDR3 loop is CASSPSGRFAGDTGELFF. CDR3 sequence (DNA): TGTGCCAGCAGCCCTTCCGGGCGTTTCGCCGGGGACACCGGGGAGCTGTTTTTT. The complete variable domain, with remaining parts taken from reference TRBV5-4 and TRBJ2-2, reads ETGVTQSPTHLIKTRGQQVTLRCSSQSGHNTVSWYQQALGQGPQFIFQYYREEENGRGNFPPRFSGLQFPNYSSELNVNALELDDSALYLCASSPSGRFAGDTGELFFGEGSRLTVL.

CDR3 sequence: CAWILAGAYNEQFF. In nucleotides, the CDR3 is TGTGCCTGGATCCTGGCGGGAGCCTACAATGAGCAGTTCTTC. This rearrangement joins TRBV30 to TRBJ2-1; 7 positions match TRBD2. Trimming at V came to 4 bases and at J to 2 bases, leaving 5 bases not matched to a gene. Per germline, CDR1 GTSNPN and CDR2 SVGIG (reference sequence). CDR3 length: 14 amino acids. Using reference TRBV30 and TRBJ2-1 for the parts outside the CDR3, the full variable domain is SQTIHQWPATLVQPVGSPLSLECTVEGTSNPNLYWYRQAAGRGLQLLFYSVGIGQISSEVPQNLSASRPQDRQFILSSKKLLLSDSGFYLCAWILAGAYNEQFFGPGTRLTVL.